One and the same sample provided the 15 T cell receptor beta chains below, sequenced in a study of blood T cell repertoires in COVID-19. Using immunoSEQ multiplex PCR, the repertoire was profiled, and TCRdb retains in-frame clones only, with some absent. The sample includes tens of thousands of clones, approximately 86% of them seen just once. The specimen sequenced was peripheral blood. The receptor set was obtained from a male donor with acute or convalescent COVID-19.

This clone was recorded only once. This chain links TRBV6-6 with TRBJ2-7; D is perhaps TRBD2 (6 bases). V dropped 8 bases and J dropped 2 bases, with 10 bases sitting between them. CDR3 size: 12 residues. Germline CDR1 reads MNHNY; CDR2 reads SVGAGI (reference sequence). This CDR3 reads CASGRGTYEQYF. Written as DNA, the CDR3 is TGTGCCAGCGGGCGGGGCACCTACGAGCAGTACTTC.

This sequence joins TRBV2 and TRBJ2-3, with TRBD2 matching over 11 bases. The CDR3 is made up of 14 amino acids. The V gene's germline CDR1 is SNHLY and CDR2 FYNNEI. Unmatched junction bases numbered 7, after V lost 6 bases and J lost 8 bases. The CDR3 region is CASRPGTSGFTQYF. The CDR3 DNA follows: TGTGCCAGCAGGCCTGGGACTAGCGGCTTTACGCAGTATTTT.

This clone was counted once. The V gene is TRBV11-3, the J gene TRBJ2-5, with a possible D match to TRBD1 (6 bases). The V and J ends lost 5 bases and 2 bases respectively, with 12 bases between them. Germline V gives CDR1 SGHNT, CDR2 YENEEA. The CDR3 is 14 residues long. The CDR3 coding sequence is TGTGCCAGCAGCCAACAGGGAATGCAAGAGACCCAGTACTTC. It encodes CASSQQGMQETQYF.

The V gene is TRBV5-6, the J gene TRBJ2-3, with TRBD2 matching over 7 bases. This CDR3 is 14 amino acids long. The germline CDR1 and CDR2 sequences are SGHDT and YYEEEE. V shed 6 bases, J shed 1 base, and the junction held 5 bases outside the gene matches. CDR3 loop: CASTLTSGTDTQYF. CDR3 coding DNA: TGTGCCAGCACCCTCACTAGCGGCACAGATACGCAGTATTTT.

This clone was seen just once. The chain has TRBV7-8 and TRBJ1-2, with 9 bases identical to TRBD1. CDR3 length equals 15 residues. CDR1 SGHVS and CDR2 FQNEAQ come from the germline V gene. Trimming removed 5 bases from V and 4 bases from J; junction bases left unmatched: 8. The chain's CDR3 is CASSPRTGEGYGYTF. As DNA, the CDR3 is TGTGCCAGCAGCCCGCGGACAGGGGAGGGCTATGGCTACACCTTC. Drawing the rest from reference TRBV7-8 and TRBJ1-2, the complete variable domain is GAGVSQSPRYKVAKRGQDVALRCDPISGHVSLFWYQQALGQGPEFLTYFQNEAQLDKSGLPSDRFFAERPEGSVSTLKIQRTQQEDSAVYLCASSPRTGEGYGYTFGSGTRLTVV.

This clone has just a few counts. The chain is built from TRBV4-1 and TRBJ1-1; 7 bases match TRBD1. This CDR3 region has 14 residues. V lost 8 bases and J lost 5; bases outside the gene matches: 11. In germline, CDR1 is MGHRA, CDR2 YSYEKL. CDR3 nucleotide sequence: TGCGCCAGCGCTGCCCCGACAGGGTTGACTGAAGCTTTCTTT. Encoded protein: CASAAPTGLTEAFF.

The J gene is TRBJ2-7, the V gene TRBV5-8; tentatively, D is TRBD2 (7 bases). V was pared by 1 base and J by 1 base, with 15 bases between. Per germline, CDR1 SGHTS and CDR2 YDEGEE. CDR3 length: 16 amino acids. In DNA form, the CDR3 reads TGTGCCAGCAGCTTGCGCGCGGGGGCCAATTCCTACGAGCAGTACTTC. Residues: CASSLRAGANSYEQYF.

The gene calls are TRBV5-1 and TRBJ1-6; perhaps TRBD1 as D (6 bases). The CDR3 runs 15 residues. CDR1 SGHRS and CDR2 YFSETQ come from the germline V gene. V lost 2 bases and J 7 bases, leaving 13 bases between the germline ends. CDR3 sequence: CASSLDRLPNSPLHF. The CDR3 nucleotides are TGCGCCAGCAGCTTAGACAGGCTCCCAAATTCACCCCTCCACTTT. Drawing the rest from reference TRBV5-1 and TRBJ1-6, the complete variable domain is KAGVTQTPRYLIKTRGQQVTLSCSPISGHRSVSWYQQTPGQGLQFLFEYFSETQRNKGNFPGRFSGRQFSNSRSEMNVSTLELGDSALYLCASSLDRLPNSPLHFGNGTRLTVT.

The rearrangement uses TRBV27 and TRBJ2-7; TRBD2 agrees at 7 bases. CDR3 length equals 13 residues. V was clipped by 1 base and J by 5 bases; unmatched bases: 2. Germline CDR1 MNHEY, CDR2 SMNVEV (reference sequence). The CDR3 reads CASSLWGGDEQYF. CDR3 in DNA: TGTGCCAGCAGTTTATGGGGGGGGGACGAGCAGTACTTC.

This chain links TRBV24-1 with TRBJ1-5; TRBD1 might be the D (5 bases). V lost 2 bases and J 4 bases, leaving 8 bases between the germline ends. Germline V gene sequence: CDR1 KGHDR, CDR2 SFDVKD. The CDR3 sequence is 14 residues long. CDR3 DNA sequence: TGTGCCACCAGTGATTCGGGGGGGAATCAGCCCCAGCATTTT. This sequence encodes CATSDSGGNQPQHF.

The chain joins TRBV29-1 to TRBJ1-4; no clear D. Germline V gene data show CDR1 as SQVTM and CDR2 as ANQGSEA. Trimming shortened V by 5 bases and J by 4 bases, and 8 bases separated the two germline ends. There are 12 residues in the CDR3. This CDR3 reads CSVKQFNEKLFF. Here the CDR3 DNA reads TGCAGCGTTAAACAGTTTAATGAAAAACTGTTTTTT.

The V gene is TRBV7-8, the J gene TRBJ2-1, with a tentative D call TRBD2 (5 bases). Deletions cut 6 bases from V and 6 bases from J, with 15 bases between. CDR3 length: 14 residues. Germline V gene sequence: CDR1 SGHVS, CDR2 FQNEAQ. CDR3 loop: CASSPVEGSNEQFF. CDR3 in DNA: TGTGCCAGCAGTCCCGTCGAGGGATCCAATGAGCAGTTCTTC.

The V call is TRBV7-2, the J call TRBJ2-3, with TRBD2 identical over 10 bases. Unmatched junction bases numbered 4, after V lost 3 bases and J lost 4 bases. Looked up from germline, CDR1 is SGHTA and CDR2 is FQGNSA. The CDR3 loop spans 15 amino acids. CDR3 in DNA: TGTGCCAGCAGCTTGGTTCTAGCGGGGGCAGATACGCAGTATTTT. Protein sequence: CASSLVLAGADTQYF.

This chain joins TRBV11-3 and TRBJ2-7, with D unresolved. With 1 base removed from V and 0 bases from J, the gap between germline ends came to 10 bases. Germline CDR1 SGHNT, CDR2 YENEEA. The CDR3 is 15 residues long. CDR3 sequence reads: CASSLAGGNSYEQYF. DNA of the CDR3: TGTGCCAGCAGCTTAGCTGGCGGCAACTCCTACGAGCAGTACTTC. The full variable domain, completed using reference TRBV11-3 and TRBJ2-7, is EAGVVQSPRYKIIEKKQPVAFWCNPISGHNTLYWYLQNLGQGPELLIRYENEEAVDDSQLPKDRFSAERLKGVDSTLKIQPAELGDSAVYLCASSLAGGNSYEQYFGPGTRLTVT.

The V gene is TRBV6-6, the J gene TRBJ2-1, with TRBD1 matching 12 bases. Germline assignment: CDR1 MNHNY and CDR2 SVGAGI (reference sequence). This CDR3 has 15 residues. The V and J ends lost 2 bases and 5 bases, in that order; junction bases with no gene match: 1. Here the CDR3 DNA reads TGTGCCAGCAGTTACGGGACAGGGGGCAACAATGAGCAGTTCTTC. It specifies CASSYGTGGNNEQFF.